The rows below give T cell receptor beta chains drawn from one sample of a study of identical twins. TCRdb re-analysed the 5' RACE reads in MiXCR, keeping a single row per CDR3 protein. Of some 500,000 distinct CDR3 sequences listed, more than 13% are singletons. These data were also reused for a study on yellow fever vaccine responses in identical twins.

Source material: CD4+ T cells sorted from blood. These receptors all come from a young woman in good health. CDR3s include the opening cysteine and the closing phenylalanine or tryptophan. The order of the fields is D gene, clone size, CDR3 length, J gene, V gene, CDR3 protein, CDR3 DNA. D genes are given only for firm matches. The size field is filled for only some rows; it gives once, few, many or a size class.

- | - | 13 | TRBJ2-7 | TRBV20-1 | CSAHRGALDEQYF | TGCAGTGCTCATCGGGGGGCGCTTGACGAGCAGTACTTC
- | many | 15 | TRBJ2-1 | TRBV5-8 | CASSLGQSSYNEQFF | TGTGCCAGCAGCTTGGGACAGAGTTCCTACAATGAGCAGTTCTTC
TRBD1 | - | 17 | TRBJ2-5 | TRBV4-2 | CASSQGQGARLQETQYF | TGTGCCAGCAGCCAAGGACAGGGGGCGCGGTTGCAAGAGACCCAGTACTTC
TRBD1 | few | 14 | TRBJ2-7 | TRBV28 | CASSTTGGPSEQYF | TGTGCCAGCAGTACCACAGGGGGCCCCTCCGAGCAGTACTTC
TRBD1 | - | 14 | TRBJ2-7 | TRBV11-2 | CASSSGTVTYEQYF | TGTGCCAGCAGCTCAGGGACAGTCACCTACGAGCAGTACTTC
- | few | 15 | TRBJ2-5 | TRBV27 | CASSANFGSQETQYF | TGTGCCAGCAGCGCAAATTTTGGGAGTCAGGAGACCCAGTACTTC
- | - | 13 | TRBJ1-1 | TRBV21-1 | CALIGQAYTEAFF | TGTGCGCTAATAGGGCAGGCCTACACTGAAGCTTTCTTT
- | few | 12 | TRBJ2-7 | TRBV20-1 | CSAWGPSYEQYF | TGCAGTGCCTGGGGCCCTTCCTACGAGCAGTACTTC
- | - | 13 | TRBJ2-7 | TRBV20-1 | CSARAGLGNEQYF | TGCAGTGCTAGAGCGGGACTGGGGAATGAGCAGTACTTC
- | - | 14 | TRBJ2-5 | TRBV5-1 | CASSPSTGGETQYF | TGCGCCAGCAGCCCGTCCACCGGTGGGGAGACCCAGTACTTC
- | few | 13 | TRBJ1-1 | TRBV28 | CASSLRASQQAFF | TGTGCCAGCAGTTTAAGGGCCTCACAACAGGCTTTCTTT